This TCR beta chain comes out of a study of T-cell memory formation after mild COVID-19. V was shortened by 8 bases and J by 4 bases, with 18 bases between the two germline ends. CDR1 DFQATT and CDR2 SNEGSKA come from the germline V gene (reference sequence). The CDR3 covers 13 residues. TCRdb analysed the 5' RACE reads with MiXCR anew, one entry per CDR3 protein. The repertoire includes hundreds of thousands of distinct CDR3 sequences, about 15% of them detected once, and roughly 22% sits in the top ten. Sequenced input: PBMCs or a T cell subset sorted from them (not recorded which). The rearrangement joins TRBV20-1 to TRBJ2-7; tentative D call: TRBD2 (5 bases). The receptor comes from a young man who had mild COVID-19 (a few samples of this study predate the infection). Cell type and time point are not known. The DNA of the CDR3 is TGCAGTTCAAACTCCGGGGAATCTTACGAGCAGTACGTC. It encodes CSSNSGESYEQYV.